One sample yielded the 26 T cell receptor beta chains listed below, sequenced in a study of cytomegalovirus exposure and HLA in healthy donors. Vbeta (60) and Jbeta (13) primers were used in the PCR. Sequencing used immunoSEQ multiplex PCR; TCRdb keeps in-frame clones, though not all of them. This table has 160,000 or so clones, almost 80% appearing once. Sample: PBMCs. Source of these receptors: a man younger than 30 in good health and CMV-seropositive.

This clone was detected once. The V call is TRBV20-1, the J call TRBJ2-5, with a possible D match to TRBD1 (5 bases). The CDR3 is 11 amino acids. Trimming removed 6 bases from V and 5 bases from J, with 10 bases in between. The germline V gene has CDR1 DFQATT and CDR2 SNEGSKA (reference sequence). CDR3 sequence: CSADTRETQYF. CDR3 in DNA: TGCAGTGCGGACACCAGGGAGACCCAGTACTTC.

The gene calls are TRBV5-4 and TRBJ2-3; TRBD2 matches 10 bases. The CDR3 contains 17 residues. V gave up 4 bases and J gave up 4 bases; unmatched junction bases: 12. Germline CDR1 SGHNT, CDR2 YYREEE (reference sequence). The CDR3 DNA sequence: TGTGCCAGCAGCCCGGCTGGTACTAGCGGGATGGCAGATACGCAGTATTTT. Residues: CASSPAGTSGMADTQYF.

This clone was recorded only once. The genes are TRBV6-5 and TRBJ1-1, with D possibly matching TRBD1 (6 bases). Trimming took off 6 bases at V and 5 bases at J, with 16 bases between the two ends. CDR1 is MNHEY and CDR2 is SVGAGI in the germline V gene. There are 14 residues in the CDR3. The CDR3 protein is CASRTGFSKTEAFF. As DNA, the CDR3 is TGTGCCAGCAGAACAGGGTTTTCTAAGACTGAAGCTTTCTTT.

The chain has TRBV11-2 and TRBJ1-4, with a possible D match to TRBD1 (6 bases). Between the trimmed V and J ends, which lost 5 bases and 1 base, there was a span of 11 bases. The V gene's germline CDR1 is SGHAT and CDR2 FQNNGV. The CDR3 covers 15 residues. The CDR3 region has the DNA TGTGCCAGCAGCCCAACCAGGGGAACTAATGAAAAACTGTTTTTT. It translates to CASSPTRGTNEKLFF.

There are a few counts of this clone. V gene TRBV19 combines with J gene TRBJ2-1; D is possibly TRBD1 (5 bases). This CDR3 is 17 amino acids long. Germline V lookup: CDR1 LNHDA, CDR2 SQIVND (reference sequence). Trimming removed 2 bases at V and 6 bases at J, with 20 bases between. The CDR3 coding sequence is TGTGCCAGTAGTATATTAAGCCGTGGGCAGGGATCCAATGAGCAGTTCTTC. Protein product: CASSILSRGQGSNEQFF.

V and J are TRBV29-1 and TRBJ2-4; weak D call: TRBD2 (7 bases). Germline values: CDR1 SQVTM, CDR2 ANQGSEA. The V gene lost 4 bases and the J gene lost 1 base, with 20 bases spanning the gap. The CDR3 extends over 17 amino acids. The DNA of the CDR3 is TGCAGCGTTGCGATTAATGGTGGGGGGGCGGCCAAAAACATTCAGTACTTC. Its protein product is CSVAINGGGAAKNIQYF.

By frequency in the sample, this clone is medium-sized. The genes are TRBV19 and TRBJ1-1, with 7 nucleotides matching TRBD1. The V and J ends lost 1 base and 2 bases, in that order; junction bases with no gene match: 4. In germline, CDR1 is LNHDA, CDR2 SQIVND (reference sequence). This CDR3 spans 15 amino acids. In DNA form, the CDR3 reads TGTGCCAGTAGTATAGGAGCAGGGGGAAACACTGAAGCTTTCTTT. This codes for CASSIGAGGNTEAFF.

This clone was counted between two and nine times. J is TRBJ2-5 and V is TRBV6-1, with D possibly TRBD1 on 8 matching bases. The CDR3 is 13 amino acids. The V end lost 9 bases, the J end lost 2 bases, and 13 bases lay between the germline ends. CDR1 is MNHNS and CDR2 is SASEGT in the germline V gene. In DNA, the CDR3 is TGTGCCAGAGTACAGGGGGGGCAAGAGACCCAGTACTTC. This translates into CARVQGGQETQYF.

This chain joins TRBV29-1 and TRBJ1-2; 7 bases match TRBD1. The CDR3 contains 12 residues. In germline, CDR1 is SQVTM, CDR2 ANQGSEA. The trim removed 7 bases at V and 8 bases at J, leaving 10 bases unmatched. The chain's CDR3 is CSAQQGMGGYTF. CDR3 nucleotide sequence: TGCAGCGCCCAACAGGGGATGGGCGGCTACACCTTC. Full variable domain (missing parts from reference TRBV29-1 and TRBJ1-2): SAVISQKPSRDICQRGTSLTIQCQVDSQVTMMFWYRQQPGQSLTLIATANQGSEATYESGFVIDKFPISRPNLTFSTLTVSNMSPEDSSIYLCSAQQGMGGYTFGSGTRLTVV.

CDR3 amino acids: CASLGQANTEAFF. DNA for the CDR3: TGTGCCAGCCTAGGACAGGCGAACACTGAAGCTTTCTTT. The V call is TRBV2, the J call TRBJ1-1; 7 bases map to TRBD1. The CDR3 runs 13 residues. CDR1 is SNHLY and CDR2 is FYNNEI in the germline V gene. Trimming cost V 8 bases and J 1 base; bases outside gene matches: 4.

Only a few counts were recorded for this clone. The junction and the germline gene differ at one end; a read error may be behind it. V usage is TRBV11-3 and J usage is TRBJ2-1; D is perhaps TRBD2 (7 bases). This CDR3 is 15 amino acids long. Germline V gene sequence: CDR1 SGHNT, CDR2 YENEEA. The CDR3 nucleotides are TGTGCCAGCAGCCTAGAGGGGGGGGAGGGTGGAGAGCAGTTCTTC. Residues: CASSLEGGEGGEQFF.

This clone was picked up one time. The chain couples TRBV7-8 to TRBJ1-1, with a weak D call TRBD1 (5 bases). Trimming cost V 2 bases and J 0 bases, with 7 bases left between them. Germline-derived CDR1 and CDR2 are SGHVS and FQNEAQ. The CDR3 contains 14 residues. The CDR3 sequence: CASSLRQLNTEAFF. CDR3 nucleotide sequence: TGTGCCAGCAGCTTACGACAGCTGAACACTGAAGCTTTCTTT.

The V call is TRBV27, the J call TRBJ2-7; TRBD1 agrees at 7 bases. Germline V CDR1 and CDR2: MNHEY, SMNVEV (reference sequence). The CDR3 consists of 14 residues. V shed 2 bases and J 3 bases; nucleotides not matched to a gene: 4. The CDR3 DNA reads TGTGCCAGCAGTTTAGGGGACAGATACTACGAGCAGTACTTC. Protein: CASSLGDRYYEQYF.

This chain uses TRBV6-1 with TRBJ2-7; TRBD1 agrees at 7 bases. The trim removed 5 bases at V and 1 base at J, leaving 2 bases unmatched. The germline V gene has CDR1 MNHNS and CDR2 SASEGT. The CDR3 has 13 residues. CDR3 in DNA: TGTGCCAGCAGTTTGACAGGGTCCTACGAGCAGTACTTC. Protein product: CASSLTGSYEQYF.

V and J are TRBV19 and TRBJ2-7; maybe TRBD2 (6 bases). Germline V gene sequence: CDR1 LNHDA, CDR2 SQIVND (reference sequence). Trimming cost V 6 bases and J 1 base, with 16 bases left between them. CDR3 size: 15 residues. Here the CDR3 DNA reads TGTGCCAGTAGCCCAAACCGGGGGAGTTCCTACGAGCAGTACTTC. Protein product: CASSPNRGSSYEQYF.

This clone turned up a few times. The chain employs TRBV2 and TRBJ1-1; TRBD1 matches at 9 bases. Germline V gene data show CDR1 as SNHLY and CDR2 as FYNNEI. This CDR3 has 22 residues. The V gene end was trimmed by 4 bases and the J gene end by 1 base; junction bases not matched to a gene: 25. This chain's CDR3 is CASSVDLIPGPGTGLGNTEAFF. The DNA for the CDR3 is TGTGCCAGCAGTGTAGACCTTATCCCGGGGCCGGGGACAGGGCTAGGGAACACTGAAGCTTTCTTT.

The rearrangement joins TRBV11-3 to TRBJ2-2, with D unclear. The CDR3 runs 15 residues. The germline V gene encodes CDR1 SGHNT and CDR2 YENEEA. V dropped 2 bases and J dropped 3 bases, with 10 bases sitting between them. CDR3 DNA sequence: TGTGCCAGCAGCTTACACTCGGGTGACACCGGGGAGCTGTTTTTT. As protein: CASSLHSGDTGELFF. Combining the CDR3 with reference TRBV11-3 and TRBJ2-2 gives the whole variable domain EAGVVQSPRYKIIEKKQPVAFWCNPISGHNTLYWYLQNLGQGPELLIRYENEEAVDDSQLPKDRFSAERLKGVDSTLKIQPAELGDSAVYLCASSLHSGDTGELFFGEGSRLTVL.

The gene calls are TRBV5-1 and TRBJ2-7; D is ambiguous. Germline V gives CDR1 SGHRS, CDR2 YFSETQ. V lost 7 bases to trimming and J lost 1 base, with 12 bases between them. The CDR3 has 13 amino acids. The chain's CDR3 is CASRPDGSYEQYF. The CDR3 DNA reads TGCGCCAGCCGCCCTGACGGGTCCTACGAGCAGTACTTC.

Concerning this clone itself: The CDR3 carries no conserved terminal phenylalanine or tryptophan, so it likely arises from a read error. The chain uses TRBV5-8 and TRBJ1-6, with 8 bases aligning to TRBD1. With V trimmed by 2 bases and J by 7 bases, 5 bases remained unmatched. CDR1 and CDR2 from the germline V gene are SGHTS and YDEGEE. This CDR3 contains 15 residues. The CDR3 region has the DNA TGTGCCAGCAGCTTAAAAACAGGGGGAAATTCACCCCTCCACCTT. It specifies CASSLKTGGNSPLHL.

This clone is a singleton in its sample. J is TRBJ2-7 and V is TRBV5-8; 10 bases map to TRBD1. With 4 bases clipped from V and 7 bases from J, the junction kept 5 bases outside the gene matches. Germline V gene sequence: CDR1 SGHTS, CDR2 YDEGEE. The CDR3 consists of 13 residues. In nucleotides, the CDR3 is TGTGCCAGCAGCCCGGGACAGGGGTGGGAGCAGTACTTC. It translates to CASSPGQGWEQYF.

The sample holds a few counts of this clone. The chain is built from TRBV5-1 and TRBJ2-3, with TRBD1 matching over 7 bases. Germline-derived CDR1 and CDR2 are SGHRS and YFSETQ. Trimming took 4 bases from V and 1 from J; bases not matched to a gene: 6. CDR3 length: 15 amino acids. The CDR3 is CASSLGQFGTDTQYF. As DNA, the CDR3 is TGCGCCAGCAGCCTGGGACAGTTTGGCACAGATACGCAGTATTTT.

The V gene is TRBV2, the J gene TRBJ2-2; D possibly corresponds to TRBD2 (6 bases). V shed 7 bases and J shed 8 bases, with 17 bases lying between them. CDR3 length: 14 residues. Germline lookup yields CDR1 SNHLY and CDR2 FYNNEI. The CDR3 DNA reads as TGTGCCAGCAACGATGCACCGGGGGTAGGGGAGCTGTTTTTT. Protein: CASNDAPGVGELFF.

This clone was found a few times. The rearrangement joins TRBV4-1 to TRBJ2-7; the D gene is possibly TRBD2 (6 bases). The CDR3 extends over 16 amino acids. V shed 0 bases and J shed 0 bases, with 12 bases lying between them. Germline V lookup: CDR1 MGHRA, CDR2 YSYEKL. CDR3 bases: TGCGCCAGCAGCCAAGATGGGGTGGGAGGCTCCTACGAGCAGTACTTC. This gives the protein CASSQDGVGGSYEQYF.

This clone has more than one count but fewer than ten. The CDR3 sequence: CASSPAAGTSTYEQYF. Written as DNA, the CDR3 is TGCGCCAGCAGCCCGGCGGCCGGGACTAGTACCTACGAGCAGTACTTC. This chain uses TRBV4-1 with TRBJ2-7; 8 bases fit TRBD2. CDR3 size: 16 residues. The J segment lost 2 bases and the V segment lost 4 bases, leaving 10 bases of the junction unmatched. Germline CDR1 is MGHRA and CDR2 is YSYEKL.

The chain couples TRBV7-9 to TRBJ2-6, with D possibly being TRBD1 (6 bases). The CDR3 spans 16 residues. Germline V lookup: CDR1 SEHNR, CDR2 FQNEAQ (reference sequence). The germline V and J ends were trimmed by 3 bases and 4 bases, with 13 bases remaining between them. In nucleotides, the CDR3 is TGTGCCAGCAGCTTCCCAGGGGTTTCGGGGGCCAACGTCCTGACTTTC. Residues: CASSFPGVSGANVLTF.

This clone has a handful of counts. The chain is built from TRBV2 and TRBJ1-1; 8 nucleotides agree with TRBD1. The CDR3 runs 12 residues. Germline-derived CDR1 and CDR2 are SNHLY and FYNNEI. V was pared by 4 bases and J by 11 bases, with 6 bases of the junction left unmatched. The CDR3 nucleotides read TGTGCCAGCAGTGCTGGACAGGGACGGGCTTTCTTT. Its protein is CASSAGQGRAFF.